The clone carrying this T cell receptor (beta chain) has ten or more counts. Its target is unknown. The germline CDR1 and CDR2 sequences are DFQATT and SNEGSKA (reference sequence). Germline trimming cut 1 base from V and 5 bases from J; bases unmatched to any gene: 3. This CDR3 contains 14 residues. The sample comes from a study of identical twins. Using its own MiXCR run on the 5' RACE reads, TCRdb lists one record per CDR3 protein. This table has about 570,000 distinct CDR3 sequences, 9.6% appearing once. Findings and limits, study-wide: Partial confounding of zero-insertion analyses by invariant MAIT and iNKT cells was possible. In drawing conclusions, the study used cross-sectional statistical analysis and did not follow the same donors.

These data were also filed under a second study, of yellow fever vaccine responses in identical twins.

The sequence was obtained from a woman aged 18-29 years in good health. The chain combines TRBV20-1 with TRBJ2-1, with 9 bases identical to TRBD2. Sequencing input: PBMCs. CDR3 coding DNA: TGCAGTGCTAGAGGACTAGCGGTAAACAATGAGCAGTTCTTC. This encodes CSARGLAVNNEQFF.